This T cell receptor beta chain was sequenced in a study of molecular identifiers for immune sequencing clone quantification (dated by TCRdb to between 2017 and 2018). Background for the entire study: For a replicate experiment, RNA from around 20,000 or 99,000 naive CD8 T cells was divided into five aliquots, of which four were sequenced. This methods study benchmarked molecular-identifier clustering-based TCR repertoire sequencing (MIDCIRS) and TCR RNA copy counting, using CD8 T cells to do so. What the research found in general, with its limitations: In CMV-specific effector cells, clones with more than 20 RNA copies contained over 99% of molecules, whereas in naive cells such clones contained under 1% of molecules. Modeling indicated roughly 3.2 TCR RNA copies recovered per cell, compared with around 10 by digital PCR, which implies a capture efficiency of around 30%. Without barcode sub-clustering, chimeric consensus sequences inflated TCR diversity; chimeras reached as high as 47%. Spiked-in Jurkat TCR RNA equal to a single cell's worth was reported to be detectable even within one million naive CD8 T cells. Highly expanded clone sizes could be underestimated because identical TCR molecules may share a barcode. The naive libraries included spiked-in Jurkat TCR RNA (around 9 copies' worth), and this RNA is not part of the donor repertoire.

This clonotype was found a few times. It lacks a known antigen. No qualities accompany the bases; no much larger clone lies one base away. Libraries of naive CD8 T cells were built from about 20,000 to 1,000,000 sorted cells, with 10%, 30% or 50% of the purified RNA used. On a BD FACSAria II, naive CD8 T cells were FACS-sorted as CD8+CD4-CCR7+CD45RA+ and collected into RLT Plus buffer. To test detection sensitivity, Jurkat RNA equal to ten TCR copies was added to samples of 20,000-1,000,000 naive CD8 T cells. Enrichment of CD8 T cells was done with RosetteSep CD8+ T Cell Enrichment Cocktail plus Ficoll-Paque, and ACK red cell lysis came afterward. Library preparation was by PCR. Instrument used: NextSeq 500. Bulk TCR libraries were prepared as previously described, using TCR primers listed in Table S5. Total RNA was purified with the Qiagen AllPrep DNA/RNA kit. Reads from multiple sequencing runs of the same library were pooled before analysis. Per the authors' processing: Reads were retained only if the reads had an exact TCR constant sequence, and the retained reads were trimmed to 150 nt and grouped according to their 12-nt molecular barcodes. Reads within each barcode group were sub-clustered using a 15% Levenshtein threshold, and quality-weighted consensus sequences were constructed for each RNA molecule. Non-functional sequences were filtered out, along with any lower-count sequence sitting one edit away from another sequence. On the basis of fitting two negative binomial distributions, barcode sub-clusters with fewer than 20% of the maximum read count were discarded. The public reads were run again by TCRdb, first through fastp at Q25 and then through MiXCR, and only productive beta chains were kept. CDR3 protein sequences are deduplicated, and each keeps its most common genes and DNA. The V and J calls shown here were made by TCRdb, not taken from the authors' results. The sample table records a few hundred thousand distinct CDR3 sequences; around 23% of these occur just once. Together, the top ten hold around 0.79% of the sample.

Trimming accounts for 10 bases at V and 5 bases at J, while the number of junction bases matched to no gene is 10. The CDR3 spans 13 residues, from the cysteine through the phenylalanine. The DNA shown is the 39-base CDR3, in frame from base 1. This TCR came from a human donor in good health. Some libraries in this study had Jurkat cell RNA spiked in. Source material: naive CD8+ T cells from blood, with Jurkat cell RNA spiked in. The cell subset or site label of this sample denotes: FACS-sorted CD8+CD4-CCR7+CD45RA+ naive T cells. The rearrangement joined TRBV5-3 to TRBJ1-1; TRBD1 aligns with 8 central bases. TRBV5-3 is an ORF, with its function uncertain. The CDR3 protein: CAGIQTGETEAFF. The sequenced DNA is TGTGCCGGCATCCAGACAGGGGAAACTGAAGCTTTCTTT.